These T cell receptor beta chains were read from a single sample in a study of T cell responses to AZD1222 COVID-19 vaccine. Libraries were prepared by immunoSEQ multiplex PCR; TCRdb keeps only in-frame clonotypes and omits some of them. The table includes around 130,000 clones, nearly 95% detected once. The sequencing used peripheral blood, collected on day 0 of AZD1222 vaccination. Every receptor here comes from an adult in good health. CDR3s include the opening cysteine and the closing phenylalanine or tryptophan. The D gene is left open where the match is weak. The size field is filled for only some rows; it gives once, few, many or a size class.

>TRBJ1-5|.|TRBV19|.
CASSPRHSNQPQHF
TGTGCCAGTAGCCCCCGGCACAGCAATCAGCCCCAGCATTTT
>TRBJ1-2|.|TRBV11-2|.
CASSFIGEGGYTF
TGTGCCAGCAGCTTTATCGGGGAAGGCGGCTACACCTTC
>TRBJ2-1|.|TRBV7-3|TRBD1
CASSLGDRERSEQFF
TGTGCCAGCAGCTTAGGGGACAGGGAAAGAAGTGAGCAGTTCTTC
>TRBJ1-1|.|TRBV3-1/TRBV3-2|TRBD1
CASSRGQGAPSNTEAFF
TGTGCCAGCAGCCGAGGACAGGGGGCCCCCTCGAACACTGAAGCTTTCTTT
>TRBJ2-7|once|TRBV29-1|TRBD2
CSVWEGNYEQYF
TGCAGCGTATGGGAGGGGAACTACGAGCAGTACTTC
>TRBJ2-2|.|TRBV2|TRBD2
CASGGPGLAGGQSTGELFF
TGTGCCAGCGGGGGACCGGGACTAGCGGGGGGGCAGAGCACCGGGGAGCTGTTTTTT
>TRBJ1-6|.|TRBV6-5|.
CASSYGQLESPLHF
TGTGCCAGCAGTTACGGACAACTTGAATCACCCCTCCACTTT
>TRBJ1-1|.|TRBV4-1|TRBD1
CASSHQTGLNTEAFF
TGCGCCAGCAGCCATCAGACAGGGTTGAACACTGAAGCTTTCTTT
>TRBJ1-1|.|TRBV6-1|TRBD1
CASSGPGTGAVTEAFF
TGTGCCAGCAGTGGACCCGGGACAGGGGCTGTGACTGAAGCTTTCTTT
>TRBJ2-3|.|TRBV9|TRBD2
CASMRGGASDTQYF
TGTGCCAGCATGCGCGGGGGGGCGTCAGATACGCAGTATTTT
>TRBJ2-1|once|TRBV18|.
CASSPQDGNEQFF
TGTGCCAGCTCCCCCCAAGATGGCAATGAGCAGTTCTTC
>TRBJ1-6|.|TRBV3-1/TRBV3-2|.
CASSPRMPPAPLHF
TGTGCCAGCAGCCCTCGGATGCCCCCGGCACCCCTCCACTTT
>TRBJ2-3|.|TRBV10-1|.
CASSDIGADRGFTDTQYF
TGCGCCAGCAGTGACATCGGGGCCGATAGGGGATTCACAGATACGCAGTATTTT